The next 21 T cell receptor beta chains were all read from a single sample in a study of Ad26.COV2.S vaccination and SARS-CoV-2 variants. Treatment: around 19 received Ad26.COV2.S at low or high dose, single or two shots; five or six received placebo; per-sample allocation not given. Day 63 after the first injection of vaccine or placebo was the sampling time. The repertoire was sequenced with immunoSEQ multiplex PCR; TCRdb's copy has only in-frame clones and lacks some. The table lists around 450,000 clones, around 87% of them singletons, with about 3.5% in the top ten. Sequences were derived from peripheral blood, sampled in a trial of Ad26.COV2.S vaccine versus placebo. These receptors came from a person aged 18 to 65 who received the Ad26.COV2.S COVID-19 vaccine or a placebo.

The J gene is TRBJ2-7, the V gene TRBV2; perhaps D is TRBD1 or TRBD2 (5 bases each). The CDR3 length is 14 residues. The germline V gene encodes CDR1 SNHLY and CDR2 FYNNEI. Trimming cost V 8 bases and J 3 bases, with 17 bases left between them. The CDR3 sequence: CASDGRGELYEQYF. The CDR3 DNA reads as TGTGCCAGCGACGGTCGAGGGGAACTCTACGAGCAGTACTTC.

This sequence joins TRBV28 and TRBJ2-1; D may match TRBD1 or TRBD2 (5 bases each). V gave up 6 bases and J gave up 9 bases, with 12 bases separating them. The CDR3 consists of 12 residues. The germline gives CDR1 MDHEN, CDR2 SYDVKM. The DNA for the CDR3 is TGTGCCAGCAGCACCCGGGACCTTGAGCAGTTCTTC. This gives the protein CASSTRDLEQFF.

The CDR3 coding sequence is TGTGCCAGCAGTTACTCATTGGGACGGCTGAACACTGAAGCTTTCTTT. Encoded protein: CASSYSLGRLNTEAFF. This chain links TRBV6-5 with TRBJ1-1, with D perhaps matching TRBD1 (5 bases). This CDR3 is built from 16 residues. Trimming shortened V by 0 bases and J by 0 bases, and 11 bases separated the two germline ends. Germline V gene data show CDR1 as MNHEY and CDR2 as SVGAGI.

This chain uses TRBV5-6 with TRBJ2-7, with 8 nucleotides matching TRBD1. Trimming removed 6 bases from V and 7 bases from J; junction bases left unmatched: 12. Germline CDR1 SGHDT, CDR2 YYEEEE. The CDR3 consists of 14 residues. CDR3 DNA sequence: TGTGCCAGCAACCACCGTAACAGGGGGAGGGAGCAGTACTTC. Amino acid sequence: CASNHRNRGREQYF.

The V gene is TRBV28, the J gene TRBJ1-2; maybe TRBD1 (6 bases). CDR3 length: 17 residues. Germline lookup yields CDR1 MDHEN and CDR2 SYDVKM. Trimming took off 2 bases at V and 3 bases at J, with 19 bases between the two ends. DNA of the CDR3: TGTGCCAGCAGTTTAGGCAGGGGACGAGTTTCTGACTATGGCTACACCTTC. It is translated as CASSLGRGRVSDYGYTF.

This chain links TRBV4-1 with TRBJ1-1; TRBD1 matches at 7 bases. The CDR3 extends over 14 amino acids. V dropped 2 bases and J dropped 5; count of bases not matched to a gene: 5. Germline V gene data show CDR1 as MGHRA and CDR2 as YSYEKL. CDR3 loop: CASSQTGVGTEAFF. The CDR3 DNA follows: TGCGCCAGCAGCCAAACAGGGGTTGGGACTGAAGCTTTCTTT.

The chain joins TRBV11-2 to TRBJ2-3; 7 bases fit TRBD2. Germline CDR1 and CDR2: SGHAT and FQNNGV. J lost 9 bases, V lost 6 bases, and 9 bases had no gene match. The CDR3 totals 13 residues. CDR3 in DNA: TGTGCCAGCAGAATCCTAGGGCGGGGGACGCAGTATTTT. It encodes CASRILGRGTQYF. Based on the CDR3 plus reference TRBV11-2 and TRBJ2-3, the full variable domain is EAGVAQSPRYKIIEKRQSVAFWCNPISGHATLYWYQQILGQGPKLLIQFQNNGVVDDSQLPKDRFSAERLKGVDSTLKIQPAKLEDSAVYLCASRILGRGTQYFGPGTRLTVL.

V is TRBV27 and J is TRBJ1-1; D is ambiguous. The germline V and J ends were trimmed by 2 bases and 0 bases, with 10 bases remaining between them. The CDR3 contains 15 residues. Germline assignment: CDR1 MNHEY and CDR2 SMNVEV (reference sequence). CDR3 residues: CASSLTGSLNTEAFF. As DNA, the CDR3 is TGTGCCAGCAGTTTAACGGGTTCACTGAACACTGAAGCTTTCTTT.

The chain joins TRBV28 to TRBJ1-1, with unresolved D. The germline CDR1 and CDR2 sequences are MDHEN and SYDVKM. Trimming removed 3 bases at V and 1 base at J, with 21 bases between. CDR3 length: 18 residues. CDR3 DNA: TGTGCCAGCAGTTTTAGGCTCCTAAGGAGAAAAGAGAACACTGAAGCTTTCTTT. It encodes CASSFRLLRRKENTEAFF.

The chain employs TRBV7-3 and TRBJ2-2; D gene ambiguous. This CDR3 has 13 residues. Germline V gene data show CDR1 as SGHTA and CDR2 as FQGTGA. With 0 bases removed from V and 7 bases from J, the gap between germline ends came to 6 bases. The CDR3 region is CASSLTPNGELFF. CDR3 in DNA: TGTGCCAGCAGCTTAACCCCTAACGGGGAGCTGTTTTTT.

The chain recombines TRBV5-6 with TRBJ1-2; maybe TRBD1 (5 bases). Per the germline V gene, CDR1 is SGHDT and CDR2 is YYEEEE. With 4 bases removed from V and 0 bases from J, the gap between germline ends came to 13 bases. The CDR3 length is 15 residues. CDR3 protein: CASSLRAPTNYGYTF. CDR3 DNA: TGTGCCAGCAGCCTCAGGGCACCCACTAACTATGGCTACACCTTC.

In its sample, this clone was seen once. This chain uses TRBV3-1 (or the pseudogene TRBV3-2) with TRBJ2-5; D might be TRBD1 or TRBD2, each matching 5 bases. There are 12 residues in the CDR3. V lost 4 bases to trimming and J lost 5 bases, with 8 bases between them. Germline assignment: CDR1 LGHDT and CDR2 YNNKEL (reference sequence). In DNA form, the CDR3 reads TGTGCCAGCAGCCTGTGGGGGGAGACCCAGTACTTC. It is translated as CASSLWGETQYF.

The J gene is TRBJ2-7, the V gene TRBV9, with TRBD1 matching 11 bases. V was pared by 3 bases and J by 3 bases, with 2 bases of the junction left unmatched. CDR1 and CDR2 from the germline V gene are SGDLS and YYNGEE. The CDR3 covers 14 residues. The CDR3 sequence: CASSGTGGNYEQYF. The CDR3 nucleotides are TGTGCCAGCAGCGGGACAGGGGGCAACTACGAGCAGTACTTC.

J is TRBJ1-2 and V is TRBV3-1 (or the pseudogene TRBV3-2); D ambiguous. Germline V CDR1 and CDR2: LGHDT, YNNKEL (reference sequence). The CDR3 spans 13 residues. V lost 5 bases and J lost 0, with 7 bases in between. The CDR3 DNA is TGTGCCAGCAGCGCTGGGACTAACTATGGCTACACCTTC. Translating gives CASSAGTNYGYTF.

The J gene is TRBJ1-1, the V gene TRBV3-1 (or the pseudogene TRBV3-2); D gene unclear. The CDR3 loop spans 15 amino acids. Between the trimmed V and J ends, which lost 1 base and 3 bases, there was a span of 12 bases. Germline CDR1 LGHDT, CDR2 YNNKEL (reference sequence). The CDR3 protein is CASSQAGVGDTEAFF. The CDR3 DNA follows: TGTGCCAGCAGCCAAGCTGGGGTCGGGGACACTGAAGCTTTCTTT.

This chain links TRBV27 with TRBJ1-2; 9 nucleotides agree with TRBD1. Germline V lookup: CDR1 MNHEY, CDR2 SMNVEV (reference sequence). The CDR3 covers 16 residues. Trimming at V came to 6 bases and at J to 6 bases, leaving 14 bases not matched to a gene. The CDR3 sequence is CASRPGTGSPSDGYTF. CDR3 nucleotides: TGTGCCAGCAGGCCCGGGACAGGGTCCCCATCAGATGGCTACACCTTC.

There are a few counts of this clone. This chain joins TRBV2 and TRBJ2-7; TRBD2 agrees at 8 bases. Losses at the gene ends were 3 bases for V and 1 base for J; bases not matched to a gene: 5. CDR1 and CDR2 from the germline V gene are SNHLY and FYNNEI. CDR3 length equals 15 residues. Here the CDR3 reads CASSDLSGGSYEQYF. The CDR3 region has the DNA TGTGCCAGCAGTGATTTGAGCGGGGGTTCCTACGAGCAGTACTTC.

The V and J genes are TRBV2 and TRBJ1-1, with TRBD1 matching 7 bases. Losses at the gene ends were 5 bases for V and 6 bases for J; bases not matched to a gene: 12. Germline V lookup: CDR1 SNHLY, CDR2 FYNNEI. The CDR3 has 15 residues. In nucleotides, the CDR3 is TGTGCCAGCAGTATACAGGACAGGCAACACCCTGAAGCTTTCTTT. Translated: CASSIQDRQHPEAFF.

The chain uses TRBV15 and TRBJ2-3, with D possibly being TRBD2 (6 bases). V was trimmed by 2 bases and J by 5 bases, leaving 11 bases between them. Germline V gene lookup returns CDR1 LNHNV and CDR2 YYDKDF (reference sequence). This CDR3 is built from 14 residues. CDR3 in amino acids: CATSRNWGEDTQYF. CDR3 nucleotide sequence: TGTGCCACCAGCAGAAACTGGGGGGAAGATACGCAGTATTTT.

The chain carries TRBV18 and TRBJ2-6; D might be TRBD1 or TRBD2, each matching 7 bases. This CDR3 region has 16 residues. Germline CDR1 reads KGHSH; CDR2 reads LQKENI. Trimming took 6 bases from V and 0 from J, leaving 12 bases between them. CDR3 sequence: CASSPRGGSGANVLTF. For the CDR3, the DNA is TGTGCCAGCTCCCCCAGGGGGGGCTCTGGGGCCAACGTCCTGACTTTC.

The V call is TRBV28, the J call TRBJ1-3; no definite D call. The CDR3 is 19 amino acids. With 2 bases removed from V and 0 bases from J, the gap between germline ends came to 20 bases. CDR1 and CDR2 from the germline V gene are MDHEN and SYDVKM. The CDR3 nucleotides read TGTGCCAGCAGTTTAAACCCGGGTCTCAGGTCCCGCTCTGGAAACACCATATATTTT. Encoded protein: CASSLNPGLRSRSGNTIYF.